This TCR beta chain was profiled in a study of cytomegalovirus exposure and HLA in healthy donors. Regarding the study as a whole: One cluster of highly shared sequence variants probably arose as a sequencing artifact. As a later analysis revealed, most CMV-associated TCR beta chains appeared HLA-restricted.

V was clipped by 4 bases and J by 4 bases, with 10 bases between them. From germline, CDR1 is SEHNR and CDR2 FQNEAQ (reference sequence). This CDR3 is built from 14 residues. The PCR contained 60 Vbeta and 13 Jbeta primers. Some clones are missing from TCRdb's copy, which holds only in-frame ones; the method was immunoSEQ multiplex PCR. The table records 150,000 to 200,000 clones, 77% of them present only once. Remarks on this clone: The antigen is unknown.

The source material was PBMCs. The J gene is TRBJ2-2, the V gene TRBV7-9, with D unclear. The TCR comes from a woman aged 40 to 55 in good health and CMV-seropositive. The CDR3 spells CASSSILSTGELFF. Here the CDR3 DNA reads TGTGCCAGCAGCTCGATATTGAGCACCGGGGAGCTGTTTTTT.